This TCR beta chain was documented in a study of cytomegalovirus exposure and HLA in healthy donors. The CDR3 is 15 residues long. CDR1 is LNHDA and CDR2 is SQIVND in the germline V gene (reference sequence). Trimming removed 9 bases at V and 7 bases at J, with 22 bases between. Study observations and caveats: Specific recognition of CMV antigens was confirmed in vitro for a few chains (all CMV-associated). Many donors shared some public TCRs, even though most TCR sequences were rare. According to reports, the classifier identified cytomegalovirus status with high specificity and sensitivity.

Concerning this clone: Its specificity is unknown.

In nominal health when sampled, donors likely had unrecorded immune exposures nonetheless. The PCR ran on 60 Vbeta and 13 Jbeta primers. Sequencing was performed with immunoSEQ multiplex PCR; in TCRdb, only in-frame clones are kept and a portion is missing. The sample holds over 100,000 clones, 75% to 85% seen once. This clonotype originated in a female donor in good health and CMV-seropositive. The rearrangement links TRBV19 to TRBJ2-1, with D maybe TRBD1 (6 bases). The sample was PBMCs. The chain's CDR3 is CASEEQGATGNEQFF. CDR3 sequence (DNA): TGTGCCAGCGAAGAACAGGGTGCTACGGGGAATGAGCAGTTCTTC.